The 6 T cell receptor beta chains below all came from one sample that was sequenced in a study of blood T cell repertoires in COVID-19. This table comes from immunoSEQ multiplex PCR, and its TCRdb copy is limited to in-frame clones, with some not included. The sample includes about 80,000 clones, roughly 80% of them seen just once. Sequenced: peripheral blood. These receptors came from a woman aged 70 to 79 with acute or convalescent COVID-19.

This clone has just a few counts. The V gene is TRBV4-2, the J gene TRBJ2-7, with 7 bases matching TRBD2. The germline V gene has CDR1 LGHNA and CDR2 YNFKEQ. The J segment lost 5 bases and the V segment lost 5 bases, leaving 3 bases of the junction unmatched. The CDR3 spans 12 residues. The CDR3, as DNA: TGTGCCAGCAGCGGACTAGGAGACGAGCAGTACTTC. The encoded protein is CASSGLGDEQYF.

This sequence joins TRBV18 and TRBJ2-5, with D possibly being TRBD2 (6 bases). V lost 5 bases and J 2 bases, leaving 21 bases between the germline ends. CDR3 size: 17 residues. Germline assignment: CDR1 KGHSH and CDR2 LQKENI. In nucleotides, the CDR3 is TGTGCCAGCTCATCGATGAAGGTCCAGGGAGGACAAGAGACCCAGTACTTC. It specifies CASSSMKVQGGQETQYF. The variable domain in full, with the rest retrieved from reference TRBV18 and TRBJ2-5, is NAGVMQNPRHLVRRRGQEARLRCSPMKGHSHVYWYRQLPEEGLKFMVYLQKENIIDESGMPKERFSAEFPKEGPSILRIQQVVRGDSAAYFCASSSMKVQGGQETQYFGPGTRLLVL.

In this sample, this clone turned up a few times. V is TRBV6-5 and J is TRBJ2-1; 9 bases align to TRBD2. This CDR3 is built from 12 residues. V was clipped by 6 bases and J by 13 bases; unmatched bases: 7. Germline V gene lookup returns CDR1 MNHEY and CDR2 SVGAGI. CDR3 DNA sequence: TGTGCCAGCAGCGATAGCGGGGGACTACAGTTCTTC. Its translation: CASSDSGGLQFF.

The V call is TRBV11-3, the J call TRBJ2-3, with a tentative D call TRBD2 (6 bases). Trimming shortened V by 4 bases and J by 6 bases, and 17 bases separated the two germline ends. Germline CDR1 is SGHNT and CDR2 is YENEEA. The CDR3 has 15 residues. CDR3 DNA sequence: TGTGCCAGCAGCTCGCACCGGGACTCCGCGGATACGCAGTATTTT. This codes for CASSSHRDSADTQYF.

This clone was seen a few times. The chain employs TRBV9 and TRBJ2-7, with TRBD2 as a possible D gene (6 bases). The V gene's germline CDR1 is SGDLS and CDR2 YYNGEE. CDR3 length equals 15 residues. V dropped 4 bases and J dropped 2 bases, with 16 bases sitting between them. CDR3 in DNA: TGTGCCAGCAGCCCTCGGGCTAGCGAAACCTACGAGCAGTACTTC. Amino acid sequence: CASSPRASETYEQYF.

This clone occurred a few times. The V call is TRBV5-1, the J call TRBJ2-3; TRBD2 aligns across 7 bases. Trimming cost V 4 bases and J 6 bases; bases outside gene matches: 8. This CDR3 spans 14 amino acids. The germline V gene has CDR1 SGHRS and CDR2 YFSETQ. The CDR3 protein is CASSPLLGGDTQYF. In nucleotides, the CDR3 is TGCGCCAGCAGCCCGTTACTGGGGGGGGATACGCAGTATTTT. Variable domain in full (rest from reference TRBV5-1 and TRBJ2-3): KAGVTQTPRYLIKTRGQQVTLSCSPISGHRSVSWYQQTPGQGLQFLFEYFSETQRNKGNFPGRFSGRQFSNSRSEMNVSTLELGDSALYLCASSPLLGGDTQYFGPGTRLTVL.